A selection of T cell receptor beta chains follows, all from one sample in a study of blood T cells in healthy people across ages. TCRdb reprocessed the 5' RACE reads with MiXCR, giving one entry per CDR3 protein. The sample lists around 620,000 distinct CDR3 sequences, roughly 29% occurring once. Sequencing was performed on blood. These receptor sequences come from a woman in her 70s in good health. The CDR3 runs from the conserved cysteine through the conserved F or W. A D gene is named only where the DNA matches it firmly. A clone size is listed for some rows: how often the clone was seen (once, few, many), or a class if it is expanded.

CDR3nt: TGTGCCATCAGTGAGTCGGGCGCAGATGAAAAACTGTTTTTT
CDR3aa: CAISESGADEKLFF
v_gene: TRBV10-3
d_gene: .
abundance: .
j_gene: TRBJ1-4

CDR3nt: TGTGCCAGCAGCTCCCCACCAGGAAGTGGAAACACCATATATTTT
CDR3aa: CASSSPPGSGNTIYF
v_gene: TRBV7-9
d_gene: .
abundance: many
j_gene: TRBJ1-3

CDR3nt: TGCGCCAGCAGCTTGGCCGGCAGGGGGAACACTGAAGCTTTCTTT
CDR3aa: CASSLAGRGNTEAFF
v_gene: TRBV5-1
d_gene: .
abundance: .
j_gene: TRBJ1-1

CDR3nt: TGTGCCACCAGTGACCGCACAGGGACGGAAGAGCAGTACTTC
CDR3aa: CATSDRTGTEEQYF
v_gene: TRBV24-1
d_gene: .
abundance: few
j_gene: TRBJ2-7

CDR3nt: TGTGCCAGCAGCTTAGTTACTGCTAGCGGGGGCGAGCAGTACTTC
CDR3aa: CASSLVTASGGEQYF
v_gene: TRBV7-2
d_gene: TRBD2
abundance: .
j_gene: TRBJ2-7

CDR3nt: TGTGCCAGCAGTCGACCCACAGGTCTGATTAAGGACGAGCAGTACTTC
CDR3aa: CASSRPTGLIKDEQYF
v_gene: TRBV2
d_gene: .
abundance: .
j_gene: TRBJ2-7

CDR3nt: TGTGCCAGCAACCAGGTACTAGCAGATGAAGGGAATGAGCAGTTCTTC
CDR3aa: CASNQVLADEGNEQFF
v_gene: TRBV3-1
d_gene: .
abundance: .
j_gene: TRBJ2-1

CDR3nt: TGTGCCACCAGTGTCCTGGCCACCCTCTACAATGAGCAGTTCTTC
CDR3aa: CATSVLATLYNEQFF
v_gene: TRBV24-1
d_gene: .
abundance: .
j_gene: TRBJ2-1

CDR3nt: TGCAGTGCTATCGAGACCTATGGCTACACCTTC
CDR3aa: CSAIETYGYTF
v_gene: TRBV20-1
d_gene: .
abundance: few
j_gene: TRBJ1-2

CDR3nt: TGTGCCAGCAAATTCGCGGACTCCTACGAGCAGTACTTC
CDR3aa: CASKFADSYEQYF
v_gene: TRBV12-3/TRBV12-4
d_gene: .
abundance: .
j_gene: TRBJ2-7

CDR3nt: TGTGCCAGCAGTTCCCCAGCGTATCAGCATTTT
CDR3aa: CASSSPAYQHF
v_gene: TRBV6-6
d_gene: .
abundance: .
j_gene: TRBJ1-5

CDR3nt: TGCAGTGCTGCACAACAGGGGGCGTTGTCTGAAGCTTTCTTT
CDR3aa: CSAAQQGALSEAFF
v_gene: TRBV20-1
d_gene: TRBD1
abundance: .
j_gene: TRBJ1-1

CDR3nt: TGCGCCAGCAGAGGACTAGCGGGAGAAGATACGCAGTATTTT
CDR3aa: CASRGLAGEDTQYF
v_gene: TRBV5-1
d_gene: TRBD2
abundance: .
j_gene: TRBJ2-3

CDR3nt: TGTGCCAGCATCAAGGGGTGGAGCGGGCCCACAGATACGCAGTATTTT
CDR3aa: CASIKGWSGPTDTQYF
v_gene: TRBV6-2/TRBV6-3
d_gene: .
abundance: .
j_gene: TRBJ2-3

CDR3nt: TGTGCCAGCAGCTTGGCGGGGGGAAGACCCCACGAGCAGTACTTC
CDR3aa: CASSLAGGRPHEQYF
v_gene: TRBV7-2
d_gene: TRBD2
abundance: few
j_gene: TRBJ2-7

CDR3nt: TGTGCCAGCAGCCGGAACGAGAAGAACACTGAAGCTTTCTTT
CDR3aa: CASSRNEKNTEAFF
v_gene: TRBV7-2
d_gene: .
abundance: .
j_gene: TRBJ1-1

CDR3nt: TGTGCCAGCAGTCGCCCGGGACCGATCTCTGGAAACACCATATATTTT
CDR3aa: CASSRPGPISGNTIYF
v_gene: TRBV12-3/TRBV12-4
d_gene: .
abundance: .
j_gene: TRBJ1-3

CDR3nt: TGCGCCAGCAGCCAAGCTGGGGTCCCTTATGGCTACACCTTC
CDR3aa: CASSQAGVPYGYTF
v_gene: TRBV4-1
d_gene: .
abundance: .
j_gene: TRBJ1-2

CDR3nt: TGTGCCATCAGGGGCGAGGGGTCCTACAATGAGCAGTTCTTC
CDR3aa: CAIRGEGSYNEQFF
v_gene: TRBV10-3
d_gene: .
abundance: .
j_gene: TRBJ2-1

CDR3nt: TGCGCCAGCAGCCCCAGTTGGTCAGGGGGCGGCTACACCTTC
CDR3aa: CASSPSWSGGGYTF
v_gene: TRBV5-1
d_gene: TRBD1
abundance: .
j_gene: TRBJ1-2

CDR3nt: TGCAGCGTGGTACCGGGACAGCTTAGCACAGATACGCAGTATTTT
CDR3aa: CSVVPGQLSTDTQYF
v_gene: TRBV29-1
d_gene: TRBD1
abundance: few
j_gene: TRBJ2-3

CDR3nt: TGTGCCAGCAGTGGTAGCGGGGGCACGGACAAAAACATTCAGTACTTC
CDR3aa: CASSGSGGTDKNIQYF
v_gene: TRBV6-1
d_gene: TRBD2
abundance: .
j_gene: TRBJ2-4

CDR3nt: TGTGCCAGCAGCTTTGGTAGCGGGGGAGCAGAAGAGACCCAGTACTTC
CDR3aa: CASSFGSGGAEETQYF
v_gene: TRBV7-6
d_gene: TRBD2
abundance: few
j_gene: TRBJ2-5

CDR3nt: TGCAGTGCCTCCTGGGAGGGCTCCTATGGCTACACCTTC
CDR3aa: CSASWEGSYGYTF
v_gene: TRBV20-1
d_gene: .
abundance: .
j_gene: TRBJ1-2

CDR3nt: TGTGCCAGCAGCTTAGCAAGGGGTAATGAAAAACTGTTTTTT
CDR3aa: CASSLARGNEKLFF
v_gene: TRBV7-2
d_gene: .
abundance: few
j_gene: TRBJ1-4

CDR3nt: TGTGCCAGCAGCACTTCTAGCGGCCGATACAATGAGCAGTTCTTC
CDR3aa: CASSTSSGRYNEQFF
v_gene: TRBV5-5
d_gene: TRBD2
abundance: .
j_gene: TRBJ2-1

CDR3nt: TGTGCCAGTAAGAGGCAAGAGACCCAGTACTTC
CDR3aa: CASKRQETQYF
v_gene: TRBV6-2/TRBV6-3
d_gene: .
abundance: few
j_gene: TRBJ2-5

CDR3nt: TGTGCCAGCAGTTTGCAGGGGAGCACAGATACGCAGTATTTT
CDR3aa: CASSLQGSTDTQYF
v_gene: TRBV2
d_gene: .
abundance: many
j_gene: TRBJ2-3

CDR3nt: TGTGCCACCAGAGTGGCAGGTGCGTCCTACGAGCAGTACTTC
CDR3aa: CATRVAGASYEQYF
v_gene: TRBV15
d_gene: .
abundance: few
j_gene: TRBJ2-7

CDR3nt: TGCAGTGCTCTCAGGGGGCAGGGCACTGAAGCTTTCTTT
CDR3aa: CSALRGQGTEAFF
v_gene: TRBV20-1
d_gene: TRBD1
abundance: few
j_gene: TRBJ1-1

CDR3nt: TGCAGTGCTAGACCCGGTGAACAGGAGCAGTACTTC
CDR3aa: CSARPGEQEQYF
v_gene: TRBV20-1
d_gene: .
abundance: .
j_gene: TRBJ2-7

CDR3nt: TGTGCCAGCAGCCTTATTCGGACGGATGGCTACACCTTC
CDR3aa: CASSLIRTDGYTF
v_gene: TRBV7-9
d_gene: .
abundance: once
j_gene: TRBJ1-2

CDR3nt: TGTGCCAGCAGCTTTAGCGGATCTAGCACAGATACGCAGTATTTT
CDR3aa: CASSFSGSSTDTQYF
v_gene: TRBV7-9
d_gene: .
abundance: few
j_gene: TRBJ2-3

CDR3nt: TGTGCCAGCAGCCCGACAGGGTTGTATACCTATGGCTACACCTTC
CDR3aa: CASSPTGLYTYGYTF
v_gene: TRBV12-3/TRBV12-4
d_gene: TRBD1
abundance: .
j_gene: TRBJ1-2

CDR3nt: TGTGCCAGCAGCCCTCAAGGGGGACAGGGGCCCCTACGCTCCTACGAGCAGTACTTC
CDR3aa: CASSPQGGQGPLRSYEQYF
v_gene: TRBV7-9
d_gene: TRBD1
abundance: .
j_gene: TRBJ2-7

CDR3nt: TGTGCCAGCTCACCGGCAACAGGGGGTAGCAATCAGCCCCAGCATTTT
CDR3aa: CASSPATGGSNQPQHF
v_gene: TRBV18
d_gene: TRBD1
abundance: few
j_gene: TRBJ1-5

CDR3nt: TGCAGGCCAGAGACCGGGACTAAATTCCACTACGAGCAGTACTTC
CDR3aa: CRPETGTKFHYEQYF
v_gene: TRBV20-1
d_gene: TRBD2
abundance: once
j_gene: TRBJ2-7

CDR3nt: TGTGCCAGCAGCCTCCCTCCCCCAGCGACAGATACGCAGTATTTT
CDR3aa: CASSLPPPATDTQYF
v_gene: TRBV9
d_gene: .
abundance: .
j_gene: TRBJ2-3

CDR3nt: TGTGCCAGCAGCTTAGAGGGGACCTTGACGGGCGATACGCAGTATTTT
CDR3aa: CASSLEGTLTGDTQYF
v_gene: TRBV11-3
d_gene: .
abundance: .
j_gene: TRBJ2-3

CDR3nt: TGCGCCAGCAGCGAAAGGACAGGGGGCACTGAAGCTTTCTTT
CDR3aa: CASSERTGGTEAFF
v_gene: TRBV5-1
d_gene: TRBD1
abundance: .
j_gene: TRBJ1-1

CDR3nt: TGTGCCAGCAACTATCGGAAGGGGGCAGGTTACATGAACACTGAAGCTTTCTTT
CDR3aa: CASNYRKGAGYMNTEAFF
v_gene: TRBV12-3/TRBV12-4
d_gene: TRBD1
abundance: .
j_gene: TRBJ1-1

CDR3nt: TGTGCCAGCAGCTTAACCCAGGGCGCAAAACTGTTTTTT
CDR3aa: CASSLTQGAKLFF
v_gene: TRBV7-9
d_gene: .
abundance: .
j_gene: TRBJ1-4

CDR3nt: TGTGCCAGCAGTACCGGGACAGTTCCACACCAAGAGACCCAGTACTTC
CDR3aa: CASSTGTVPHQETQYF
v_gene: TRBV6-2/TRBV6-3
d_gene: TRBD1
abundance: .
j_gene: TRBJ2-5

CDR3nt: TGCGCCAGCAGCCAAGGGACGGGGGGGCCTTGCAATGAGCAGTTCTTC
CDR3aa: CASSQGTGGPCNEQFF
v_gene: TRBV4-3
d_gene: TRBD2
abundance: .
j_gene: TRBJ2-1

CDR3nt: TGCAGTGCCCTTCACGGGGGGCGTGAAAAGGAGACCCAGTACTTC
CDR3aa: CSALHGGREKETQYF
v_gene: TRBV20-1
d_gene: .
abundance: .
j_gene: TRBJ2-5

CDR3nt: TGTGCCAGCAGCTTAGCGGCCCACCTCCAAGAGACCCAGTACTTC
CDR3aa: CASSLAAHLQETQYF
v_gene: TRBV7-2
d_gene: .
abundance: few
j_gene: TRBJ2-5

CDR3nt: TGTGCCAGCAGCCCCGCCAGCGGCTACAGAGATACGCAGTATTTT
CDR3aa: CASSPASGYRDTQYF
v_gene: TRBV7-2
d_gene: .
abundance: .
j_gene: TRBJ2-3

CDR3nt: TGTGCCAGCAGCCTAGGGACAGCGAACTACGAGCAGTACTTC
CDR3aa: CASSLGTANYEQYF
v_gene: TRBV9
d_gene: TRBD1
abundance: .
j_gene: TRBJ2-7

CDR3nt: TGTGCCAGCAGCTTAAGTGGGGCAGCGAACACTGAAGCTTTCTTT
CDR3aa: CASSLSGAANTEAFF
v_gene: TRBV7-2
d_gene: .
abundance: .
j_gene: TRBJ1-1

CDR3nt: TGTGCCAGCAGCTTATTCGCGGGGGGGAACACCGGGGAGCTGTTTTTT
CDR3aa: CASSLFAGGNTGELFF
v_gene: TRBV7-3
d_gene: TRBD2
abundance: few
j_gene: TRBJ2-2